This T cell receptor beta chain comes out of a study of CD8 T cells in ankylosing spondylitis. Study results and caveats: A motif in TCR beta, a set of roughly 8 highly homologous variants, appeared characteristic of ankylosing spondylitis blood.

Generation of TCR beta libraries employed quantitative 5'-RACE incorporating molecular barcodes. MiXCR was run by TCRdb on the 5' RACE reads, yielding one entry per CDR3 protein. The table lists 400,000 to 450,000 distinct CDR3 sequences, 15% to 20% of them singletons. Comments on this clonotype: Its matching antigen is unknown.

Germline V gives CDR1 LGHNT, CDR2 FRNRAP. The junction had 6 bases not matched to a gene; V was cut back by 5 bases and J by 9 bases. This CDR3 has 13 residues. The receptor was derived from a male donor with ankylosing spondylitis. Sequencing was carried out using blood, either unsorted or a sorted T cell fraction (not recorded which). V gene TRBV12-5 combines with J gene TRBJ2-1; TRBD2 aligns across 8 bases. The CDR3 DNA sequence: TGTGCTAGTGGTACATCCGGGACTAGTGAGCAGTTCTTC. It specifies CASGTSGTSEQFF.